Below, 32 T cell receptor beta chains from the same sample are listed, as sequenced in a study of Ad26.COV2.S vaccination and SARS-CoV-2 variants. Treatment meaning: around 19 received Ad26.COV2.S at low or high dose, single or two shots; five or six received placebo; per-sample allocation not given. Specimens were obtained on day 63 following the first vaccine or placebo injection. Sequencing was performed with immunoSEQ multiplex PCR; in TCRdb, only in-frame clones are kept and a portion is missing. The sample carries some 480,000 clones, around 88% recorded once. Here the sequenced sample was peripheral blood, taken in a trial of Ad26.COV2.S vaccine versus placebo. Receptors originate from a person between 18 and 59 years old who received the Ad26.COV2.S COVID-19 vaccine or a placebo.

This clone is a singleton in its sample. The gene calls are TRBV7-2 and TRBJ1-6; D is perhaps TRBD1 (5 bases). The ends were cut back, 5 bases at V and 10 bases at J, with 21 bases in the middle. The CDR3 runs to 16 residues. Germline loops: CDR1 SGHTA, CDR2 FQGNSA. The CDR3 is CASSDAGTLHTSPLHF. Written as DNA, the CDR3 is TGTGCCAGCAGCGACGCCGGGACCCTGCATACCTCACCCCTCCACTTT.

The table lists this clone with a few counts. The chain couples TRBV9 to TRBJ1-4; D might be TRBD1 (6 bases). CDR3 length: 14 amino acids. Trimming took off 3 bases at V and 7 bases at J, with 13 bases between the two ends. Per germline, CDR1 SGDLS and CDR2 YYNGEE. The CDR3 protein is CASSARGVGEKLFF. The DNA of the CDR3 is TGTGCCAGCAGCGCCAGGGGTGTGGGTGAAAAACTGTTTTTT.

This clone was detected many times. This chain uses TRBV4-3 with TRBJ2-1, with 8 bases fitting TRBD1. Germline CDR1 is LGHNA and CDR2 is YSLEER. The length of the CDR3 is 15 residues. Trimming cost V 8 bases and J 3 bases; bases outside gene matches: 9. CDR3 region: CASAKQQGDYNEQFF. CDR3 bases: TGCGCCAGCGCCAAACAACAGGGGGACTACAATGAGCAGTTCTTC.

This chain uses TRBV28 with TRBJ1-2; 8 bases fit TRBD1. Germline CDR1 and CDR2: MDHEN and SYDVKM. The CDR3 spans 14 residues. Trimming cost V 10 bases and J 6 bases; bases outside gene matches: 13. The DNA of the CDR3 is TGTGCCACCATCGGGGCGCAGGGGGCCCATGGCTACACCTTC. It codes for CATIGAQGAHGYTF.

The chain couples TRBV5-1 to TRBJ1-2, with TRBD1 matching over 7 bases. The CDR3 is 14 amino acids. V gave up 4 bases and J gave up 4 bases; unmatched junction bases: 7. Per the germline V gene, CDR1 is SGHRS and CDR2 is YFSETQ. Here the CDR3 DNA reads TGCGCCAGCAGCCTAGGACAGGAGCCCTATGGCTACACCTTC. This gives the protein CASSLGQEPYGYTF.

V usage is TRBV27 and J usage is TRBJ1-6; maybe TRBD1 (5 bases). V was clipped by 3 bases and J by 9 bases, with 18 bases between them. This CDR3 contains 16 residues. The germline V gene encodes CDR1 MNHEY and CDR2 SMNVEV (reference sequence). The CDR3 protein is CASSLGDRIRSSPLHF. The CDR3 DNA follows: TGTGCCAGCAGTTTGGGGGACCGAATTAGGAGTTCACCCCTCCACTTT.

V is TRBV6-5 and J is TRBJ2-4; D remains ambiguous. The V gene's germline CDR1 is MNHEY and CDR2 SVGAGI. V lost 0 bases and J lost 0, with 9 bases in between. This CDR3 is 16 amino acids long. CDR3 in DNA: TGTGCCAGCAGTTACTCGCCCGAGATAGCCAAAAACATTCAGTACTTC. This codes for CASSYSPEIAKNIQYF.

The chain has TRBV5-1 and TRBJ2-7; no definite D call. The CDR3 contains 12 residues. V was cut by 1 base and J by 2 bases, with 4 bases left in between. Germline values: CDR1 SGHRS, CDR2 YFSETQ. The CDR3 is CASSLSPYEQYF. The CDR3 coding sequence is TGCGCCAGCAGCTTGTCCCCCTACGAGCAGTACTTC.

This clone was recorded a few times. The J gene is TRBJ2-7, the V gene TRBV2; either TRBD1 or TRBD2 may supply D (7 bases each). Trimming pared 8 bases from V and 3 bases from J, leaving 11 bases between. This CDR3 spans 12 amino acids. Germline V CDR1 and CDR2: SNHLY, FYNNEI. Here the CDR3 DNA reads TGTGCCAGCCAGGGGGGGGGCTACGAGCAGTACTTC. Amino acids: CASQGGGYEQYF.

This chain links TRBV24-1 with TRBJ2-5; TRBD1 matches at 10 bases. V was pared by 4 bases and J by 4 bases, with 8 bases of the junction left unmatched. CDR1 is KGHDR, CDR2 SFDVKD, per germline. The CDR3 has 16 residues. In DNA, the CDR3 is TGTGCCACCAGTGAACCTAGACAGGGGGCGGGAGAGACCCAGTACTTC. Encoded protein: CATSEPRQGAGETQYF.

This sequence joins TRBV19 and TRBJ1-2; D may be TRBD1 (5 bases). CDR1 is LNHDA, CDR2 SQIVND, per germline (reference sequence). The V end lost 5 bases, the J end lost 5 bases, and 12 bases lay between the germline ends. CDR3 length: 13 residues. The CDR3 DNA follows: TGTGCCAGTAGTGTACAGGCCACTTATGGCTACACCTTC. This translates into CASSVQATYGYTF.

The V gene is TRBV29-1, the J gene TRBJ2-7, with D possibly TRBD1 on 7 matching bases. CDR1 is SQVTM and CDR2 is ANQGSEA in the germline V gene. V lost 4 bases and J 7 bases, leaving 23 bases between the germline ends. CDR3 length: 15 amino acids. CDR3 residues: CSVARDSPLGGEQYF. CDR3 DNA sequence: TGCAGCGTTGCTAGGGACAGCCCCCTCGGGGGAGAGCAGTACTTC.

The chain uses TRBV4-2 and TRBJ1-2, with a weak D call TRBD1 (5 bases). This CDR3 has 14 residues. CDR1 is LGHNA and CDR2 is YNFKEQ in the germline V gene. Trimming left V 1 base short and J 6 bases short, with 12 bases between. CDR3: CASSQGVEGNGYTF. In DNA, the CDR3 is TGTGCCAGCAGCCAAGGTGTGGAGGGGAATGGCTACACCTTC.

The gene calls are TRBV6-5 and TRBJ2-2, with D maybe TRBD1 (6 bases). Deletions cut 7 bases from V and 1 base from J, with 10 bases between. The CDR3 extends over 14 amino acids. Looked up from germline, CDR1 is MNHEY and CDR2 is SVGAGI. Written as DNA, the CDR3 is TGTGCCAGCAACGGACAGATGAACACCGGGGAGCTGTTTTTT. As protein: CASNGQMNTGELFF.

The chain employs TRBV9 and TRBJ2-3; unclear D gene. Germline-derived CDR1 and CDR2 are SGDLS and YYNGEE. The CDR3 has 14 amino acids. Trimming took off 2 bases at V and 8 bases at J, with 15 bases between the two ends. Written as DNA, the CDR3 is TGTGCCAGCAGCGTCCTATTAGAGGCTGGTACGCAGTATTTT. This encodes CASSVLLEAGTQYF.

This clone was recorded only once. DNA of the CDR3: TGTGCCAGCAGCCGAATAGCGGGGCTGGACTCTGGAAACACCATATATTTT. Its protein product is CASSRIAGLDSGNTIYF. V usage is TRBV6-6 and J usage is TRBJ1-3, with D possibly being TRBD1 (5 bases). The CDR3 is made up of 17 amino acids. V lost 6 bases and J lost 0, with 18 bases in between. Looked up from germline, CDR1 is MNHNY and CDR2 is SVGAGI (reference sequence).

This chain joins TRBV7-2 and TRBJ1-2, with 7 bases identical to TRBD1. Germline V gene sequence: CDR1 SGHTA, CDR2 FQGNSA. The V gene end was trimmed by 5 bases and the J gene end by 7 bases; junction bases not matched to a gene: 4. The CDR3 has 12 residues. The CDR3 loop reads CASSAGGSGYTF. In DNA form, the CDR3 reads TGTGCCAGCAGCGCAGGGGGGAGTGGCTACACCTTC.

The chain couples TRBV2 to TRBJ2-1; the D gene is possibly TRBD2 (5 bases). Germline V gene lookup returns CDR1 SNHLY and CDR2 FYNNEI. The V end lost 5 bases, the J end lost 0 bases, and 8 bases lay between the germline ends. CDR3 length equals 14 residues. The DNA of the CDR3 is TGTGCCAGCAGTCAAAGCGGCTCCTACAATGAGCAGTTCTTC. Protein product: CASSQSGSYNEQFF.

This chain connects TRBV7-2 to TRBJ1-1; TRBD1 aligns across 8 bases. Trimming removed 5 bases from V and 6 bases from J; junction bases left unmatched: 5. The CDR3 has 13 residues. The germline V gene has CDR1 SGHTA and CDR2 FQGNSA. CDR3 DNA sequence: TGTGCCAGCAGCGGACAGGGACGGGCTGAAGCTTTCTTT. Its protein product is CASSGQGRAEAFF.

The CDR3 is CASSQDPGLGETQYF. In DNA, the CDR3 is TGTGCCAGCAGCCAAGATCCCGGACTTGGGGAGACCCAGTACTTC. V gene TRBV3-1 (or the pseudogene TRBV3-2) combines with J gene TRBJ2-5; the D gene is possibly TRBD2 (5 bases). This CDR3 has 15 amino acids. The V gene's germline CDR1 is LGHDT and CDR2 YNNKEL (reference sequence). Trimming removed 0 bases at V and 5 bases at J, with 13 bases between.

The V and J genes are TRBV7-2 and TRBJ2-1, with 14 bases identical to TRBD2. Germline CDR1 SGHTA, CDR2 FQGNSA. The CDR3 has 16 amino acids. Trimming took 4 bases from V and 9 from J; bases not matched to a gene: 8. CDR3 protein: CASSSRLAGGRVEQFF. The CDR3, as DNA: TGTGCCAGCAGCTCCCGACTAGCGGGAGGGCGGGTTGAGCAGTTCTTC.

V usage is TRBV4-2 and J usage is TRBJ1-6, with unresolved D. The CDR3 has 15 amino acids. Trimming took off 0 bases at V and 0 bases at J, with 3 bases between the two ends. The V gene's germline CDR1 is LGHNA and CDR2 YNFKEQ. CDR3 bases: TGTGCCAGCAGCCAAGAGGTCTCCTATAATTCACCCCTCCACTTT. It yields the protein CASSQEVSYNSPLHF.

The CDR3: CASTKGTGGIGGYTF. The CDR3 DNA is TGCGCCAGCACCAAAGGGACAGGGGGTATCGGTGGCTACACCTTC. The chain employs TRBV5-1 and TRBJ1-2; 11 nucleotides align to TRBD1. The CDR3 is 15 amino acids. Per germline, CDR1 SGHRS and CDR2 YFSETQ. After removal of 6 bases from V and 7 bases from J, the junction contained 11 bases not matched to a gene.

This chain connects TRBV4-1 to TRBJ2-2, with TRBD2 identical over 8 bases. Germline V gene lookup returns CDR1 MGHRA and CDR2 YSYEKL. Trimming cost V 6 bases and J 5 bases; bases outside gene matches: 11. The length of the CDR3 is 16 residues. This chain's CDR3 is CASSVAVAGGTGELFF. In DNA, the CDR3 is TGCGCCAGCAGTGTTGCGGTGGCGGGAGGTACCGGGGAGCTGTTTTTT.

This clone appeared once. This chain joins TRBV27 and TRBJ2-4; 10 bases fit TRBD1. This CDR3 has 15 amino acids. J lost 6 bases, V lost 8 bases, and 10 bases had no gene match. CDR1 MNHEY and CDR2 SMNVEV come from the germline V gene (reference sequence). CDR3 protein: CASWTGTGVGNIQYF. The CDR3 DNA reads as TGTGCCAGCTGGACCGGGACAGGGGTTGGAAACATTCAGTACTTC.

This sequence joins TRBV6-5 and TRBJ2-4; D may correspond to TRBD1 or TRBD2 (7 bases each). The ends were cut back, 6 bases at V and 3 bases at J, with 15 bases in the middle. The germline V gene encodes CDR1 MNHEY and CDR2 SVGAGI. This CDR3 region has 15 residues. The CDR3 coding sequence is TGTGCCAGCAGATTACAGGGGAGGGTCAAAAACATTCAGTACTTC. Its translation: CASRLQGRVKNIQYF.

This chain connects TRBV10-3 to TRBJ2-3; 13 bases are a match to TRBD2. This CDR3 contains 17 residues. CDR1 and CDR2 (germline): ENHRY, SYGVKD. Germline trimming cut 2 bases from V and 3 bases from J; bases unmatched to any gene: 5. The CDR3 sequence is CAISERTSGRRTDTQYF. The CDR3, as DNA: TGTGCCATCAGTGAGCGGACTAGCGGGAGAAGGACAGATACGCAGTATTTT.

The V call is TRBV5-6, the J call TRBJ1-2; no clear D. V lost 1 base, J lost 0 bases, and 10 bases lay in between. The length of the CDR3 is 15 residues. Germline values: CDR1 SGHDT, CDR2 YYEEEE. The CDR3 DNA reads as TGTGCCAGCAGCTTGCAGAGCAGACCTAACTATGGCTACACCTTC. This encodes CASSLQSRPNYGYTF.

This rearrangement joins TRBV10-3 to TRBJ2-1, with 13 positions matching TRBD2. V dropped 6 bases and J dropped 4; count of bases not matched to a gene: 12. Germline V gives CDR1 ENHRY, CDR2 SYGVKD. The length of the CDR3 is 18 residues. The CDR3 sequence: CAISMSTSGRSVYNEQFF. In nucleotides, the CDR3 is TGTGCCATCAGCATGTCGACTAGCGGGAGGTCCGTATACAATGAGCAGTTCTTC.

V is TRBV2 and J is TRBJ2-7, with D perhaps matching TRBD1 (5 bases). The V gene's germline CDR1 is SNHLY and CDR2 FYNNEI. The CDR3 extends over 15 amino acids. V dropped 3 bases and J dropped 3 bases, with 15 bases sitting between them. Written as DNA, the CDR3 is TGTGCCAGCAGTGAGGGGCACTCAAAGGACTACGAGCAGTACTTC. Translated, it gives CASSEGHSKDYEQYF.

The chain recombines TRBV5-5 with TRBJ2-7; weak D call: TRBD1 (6 bases). Germline V gene sequence: CDR1 SGHKS, CDR2 YYEKEE (reference sequence). The CDR3 is 15 residues long. Trimming took 4 bases from V and 6 from J, leaving 20 bases between them. The CDR3 region is CASSPLGLVGGEQYF. CDR3 nucleotide sequence: TGTGCCAGCAGCCCCTTGGGGCTCGTAGGGGGCGAGCAGTACTTC.

The rearrangement joins TRBV27 to TRBJ2-2; the match to TRBD2 covers 14 bases. Germline CDR1 MNHEY, CDR2 SMNVEV (reference sequence). This CDR3 contains 17 residues. V shed 5 bases and J 6 bases; nucleotides not matched to a gene: 8. In DNA, the CDR3 is TGTGCCAGCAGTACGGGACTAGCGGGAGAATTGCCCGGGGAGCTGTTTTTT. Its translation: CASSTGLAGELPGELFF.